These 2 T cell receptor beta chains were all obtained from the same sample, sequenced in a study of T cell changes during pregnancy in multiple sclerosis. Some clones are missing from TCRdb's copy, which holds only in-frame ones; the method was immunoSEQ multiplex PCR. The profile shows more than 45,000 clones, about nine tenths of them singletons. The specimen was CD4+ T cells from peripheral blood mononuclear cells, collected after pregnancy. The receptors come from a female donor with multiple sclerosis, enrolled in a pregnancy study.

The chain employs TRBV27 and TRBJ2-7, with a tentative D call TRBD2 (6 bases). V was cut by 2 bases and J by 2 bases, with 13 bases left in between. Germline loops: CDR1 MNHEY, CDR2 SMNVEV (reference sequence). The CDR3 extends over 15 amino acids. DNA of the CDR3: TGTGCCAGCAGTTTAGGGGCGGGGTATACCTACGAGCAGTACTTC. Its translation: CASSLGAGYTYEQYF.

The chain combines TRBV5-1 with TRBJ1-1, with D tentatively TRBD1 (5 bases). The CDR3 contains 14 residues. Per the germline V gene, CDR1 is SGHRS and CDR2 is YFSETQ. Trimming cost V 1 base and J 3 bases, with 10 bases left between them. Written as DNA, the CDR3 is TGCGCCAGCAGCTTGACAGGAACCCACACTGAAGCTTTCTTT. It specifies CASSLTGTHTEAFF.